The 19 T cell receptor beta chains below all came from one sample that was sequenced in a study of blood T cell repertoires in COVID-19. Produced via immunoSEQ multiplex PCR; TCRdb's table is partial and in-frame only. The data show approximately 270,000 clones, around 82% seen once. Sequenced: peripheral blood. The receptor source for this set is a human donor with COVID-19, enrolled during active disease. The donor label of this sample is uncertain.

This sequence joins TRBV5-1 and TRBJ1-1; 8 nucleotides line up with TRBD1. This CDR3 is 15 amino acids long. The V and J ends lost 3 bases and 0 bases, in that order; junction bases with no gene match: 4. Per germline, CDR1 SGHRS and CDR2 YFSETQ. The CDR3 nucleotides are TGCGCCAGCAGCTCACAGGGGGTGATGAACACTGAAGCTTTCTTT. Its protein product is CASSSQGVMNTEAFF.

This clone was recorded only once. The V call is TRBV7-2, the J call TRBJ2-5; 8 nucleotides line up with TRBD1. The trim removed 3 bases at V and 2 bases at J, leaving 5 bases unmatched. Looked up from germline, CDR1 is SGHTA and CDR2 is FQGNSA. The length of the CDR3 is 15 residues. CDR3 nucleotide sequence: TGTGCCAGCAGCTTGGAGACAGGGGAGCAAGAGACCCAGTACTTC. It codes for CASSLETGEQETQYF.

The DNA of the CDR3 is TGTGCCAGTAGTATTAGTCTGGTACAGCCCCAGCATTTT. The encoded protein is CASSISLVQPQHF. The chain couples TRBV19 to TRBJ1-5; D gene unclear. The length of the CDR3 is 13 residues. Germline V lookup: CDR1 LNHDA, CDR2 SQIVND (reference sequence). V gave up 3 bases and J gave up 7 bases, with 10 bases separating them. The full variable domain, rest sourced from reference TRBV19 and TRBJ1-5, is DGGITQSPKYLFRKEGQNVTLSCEQNLNHDAMYWYRQDPGQGLRLIYYSQIVNDFQKGDIAEGYSVSREKKESFPLTVTSAQKNPTAFYLCASSISLVQPQHFGDGTRLSIL.

The chain has TRBV7-8 and TRBJ1-5, with 7 bases matching TRBD1. V lost 5 bases and J lost 0; bases outside the gene matches: 13. Germline assignment: CDR1 SGHVS and CDR2 FQNEAQ. The CDR3 loop spans 18 amino acids. The DNA of the CDR3 is TGTGCCAGCAGCCCATTCCGACAGGGCGAAAGTAGCAATCAGCCCCAGCATTTT. Amino acid sequence: CASSPFRQGESSNQPQHF.

This clone was counted once. V and J are TRBV28 and TRBJ2-7; D unresolved. The CDR3 consists of 14 residues. Looked up from germline, CDR1 is MDHEN and CDR2 is SYDVKM. Between the trimmed V and J ends, which lost 5 bases and 4 bases, there was a span of 15 bases. In DNA form, the CDR3 reads TGTGCCAGCAGTAACCCTAGTAGAAGGTACGAGCAGTACTTC. Protein product: CASSNPSRRYEQYF.

V is TRBV19 and J is TRBJ1-1; 9 nucleotides align to TRBD1. V lost 7 bases to trimming and J lost 4 bases; unmatched junction nucleotides: 4. This CDR3 spans 13 amino acids. Germline CDR1 reads LNHDA; CDR2 reads SQIVND (reference sequence). CDR3 region: CASMLGQGTEAFF. Here the CDR3 DNA reads TGTGCCAGTATGTTGGGACAGGGCACTGAAGCTTTCTTT.

The CDR3 DNA reads as TGTGCCAGCAGCTTGGCAGGGAACTATCTAGCGGGATTAACAGATACGCAGTATTTT. Protein product: CASSLAGNYLAGLTDTQYF. This chain joins TRBV7-3 and TRBJ2-3, with 9 bases matching TRBD2. CDR1 is SGHTA and CDR2 is FQGTGA in the germline V gene. The length of the CDR3 is 19 residues. After removal of 3 bases from V and 3 bases from J, the junction contained 16 bases not matched to a gene.

The chain joins TRBV5-6 to TRBJ1-4, with D possibly TRBD1 on 6 matching bases. Germline CDR1 and CDR2: SGHDT and YYEEEE. This CDR3 has 15 residues. Trimming removed 2 bases at V and 5 bases at J, with 13 bases between. The CDR3 is CASSFITGRNEKLFF. In DNA form, the CDR3 reads TGTGCCAGCAGCTTCATCACAGGGAGAAATGAAAAACTGTTTTTT.

The gene calls are TRBV7-3 and TRBJ1-2; TRBD1 agrees at 7 bases. CDR3 length equals 18 residues. V was clipped by 5 bases and J by 8 bases; unmatched bases: 23. CDR1 is SGHTA, CDR2 FQGTGA, per germline. CDR3 region: CASSPIGGGGREDGGYTF. The CDR3 DNA follows: TGTGCCAGCAGCCCCATCGGAGGGGGCGGGAGGGAGGATGGCGGCTACACCTTC.

The V gene is TRBV29-1, the J gene TRBJ1-1; 9 nucleotides align to TRBD1. CDR1 and CDR2 (germline): SQVTM, ANQGSEA. With V trimmed by 7 bases and J by 3 bases, 6 bases remained unmatched. The CDR3 loop spans 13 amino acids. The CDR3 nucleotides read TGCAGCGCTCAAAGGGACAGGGACACTGAAGCTTTCTTT. Protein: CSAQRDRDTEAFF.

The chain joins TRBV5-1 to TRBJ1-1, with D possibly matching TRBD1 (6 bases). The germline V gene has CDR1 SGHRS and CDR2 YFSETQ. Trimming left V 4 bases short and J 0 bases short, with 13 bases between. The CDR3 totals 15 residues. The CDR3 sequence: CASSVDSYMNTEAFF. CDR3 sequence (DNA): TGCGCCAGCAGCGTGGACAGCTACATGAACACTGAAGCTTTCTTT. Using reference TRBV5-1 and TRBJ1-1 for the parts outside the CDR3, the full variable domain is KAGVTQTPRYLIKTRGQQVTLSCSPISGHRSVSWYQQTPGQGLQFLFEYFSETQRNKGNFPGRFSGRQFSNSRSEMNVSTLELGDSALYLCASSVDSYMNTEAFFGQGTRLTVV.

The chain joins TRBV21-1 to TRBJ1-4; the DNA was not used to check the table's D call, TRBD1. TRBV21-1 has pseudogene status. This CDR3 is 17 amino acids long. The CDR3 spells CASSKSSPRGRYEKLFF. The CDR3, as DNA: TGTGCCAGCAGCAAAAGTAGCCCCAGGGGGCGATATGAAAAACTGTTTTTT.

The chain recombines TRBV7-2 with TRBJ1-5; TRBD1 aligns across 9 bases. V shed 4 bases and J 4 bases; nucleotides not matched to a gene: 11. The length of the CDR3 is 17 residues. Germline values: CDR1 SGHTA, CDR2 FQGNSA. This chain's CDR3 is CASSSPSGQGWNQPQHF. CDR3 nucleotide sequence: TGTGCCAGCAGCTCCCCTTCGGGACAGGGCTGGAATCAGCCCCAGCATTTT.

This clone is a singleton in its sample. This sequence joins TRBV30 and TRBJ1-5; D remains ambiguous. The ends were cut back, 2 bases at V and 5 bases at J, with 10 bases in the middle. The CDR3 contains 13 residues. Germline assignment: CDR1 GTSNPN and CDR2 SVGIG (reference sequence). The CDR3: CAWSISEYQPQHF. The CDR3 DNA sequence: TGTGCCTGGAGTATCTCGGAGTATCAGCCCCAGCATTTT.

In its sample, this clone was seen once. This chain connects TRBV7-8 to TRBJ1-1; 8 bases match TRBD1. Germline loops: CDR1 SGHVS, CDR2 FQNEAQ. The junction had 7 bases not matched to a gene; V was cut back by 4 bases and J by 0 bases. The CDR3 runs 16 residues. CDR3 residues: CASSWGTGEMNTEAFF. In DNA, the CDR3 is TGTGCCAGCAGCTGGGGGACAGGAGAAATGAACACTGAAGCTTTCTTT.

The genes are TRBV6-5 and TRBJ2-7; perhaps TRBD1 as D (5 bases). This CDR3 region has 11 residues. Per the germline V gene, CDR1 is MNHEY and CDR2 is SVGAGI. Trimming left V 5 bases short and J 6 bases short, with 8 bases between. CDR3 DNA: TGTGCCAGCAGTATAGGGGCCGAGCAGTACTTC. It translates to CASSIGAEQYF.

The CDR3 reads CASRGDRTPNEKLFF. The CDR3 DNA reads as TGTGCCAGCAGGGGGGACAGGACCCCTAATGAAAAACTGTTTTTT. The chain recombines TRBV2 with TRBJ1-4; 8 bases are a match to TRBD1. The germline gives CDR1 SNHLY, CDR2 FYNNEI. The CDR3 loop spans 15 amino acids. Unmatched junction bases numbered 6, after V lost 6 bases and J lost 3 bases. Filled out from reference TRBV2 and TRBJ1-4, the complete variable domain reads EPEVTQTPSHQVTQMGQEVILRCVPISNHLYFYWYRQILGQKVEFLVSFYNNEISEKSEIFDDQFSVERPDGSNFTLKIRSTKLEDSAMYFCASRGDRTPNEKLFFGSGTQLSVL.

V is TRBV11-3 and J is TRBJ2-3; TRBD2 matches 14 bases. CDR3 size: 16 residues. V shed 4 bases, J shed 5 bases, and the junction held 5 bases outside the gene matches. The V gene's germline CDR1 is SGHNT and CDR2 YENEEA. The DNA of the CDR3 is TGTGCCAGCAGCTCCCGGACTAGCGGGGGGCAAGATACGCAGTATTTT. Translation: CASSSRTSGGQDTQYF.

V usage is TRBV4-3 and J usage is TRBJ1-3, with no clear D. V shed 1 base and J shed 1 base, with 11 bases lying between them. Germline V gives CDR1 LGHNA, CDR2 YSLEER. The CDR3 totals 16 residues. The chain's CDR3 is CASSQGIRGSGNTIYF. CDR3 coding DNA: TGCGCCAGCAGCCAAGGAATACGGGGATCTGGAAACACCATATATTTT.